One T cell receptor beta chain is described in this entry. Its antigen is undetermined. This sample is drawn from a study of T cells in Graves' hyperthyroidism and ophthalmopathy. General study results and limits: Most thyroid clonotypes that were expanded above 0.001 also turned up in blood. The model predicted ophthalmopathy a median approximately 6.3 months before onset.

Together with thyroid ultrasound, orbital computed tomography, serum thyroxine and TRAb, clinical symptoms were used for diagnoses. Amplification yielded TCR beta CDR3 regions, with RNA transcripts as the source. TCR CDR3 underwent first-round RT-PCR with the HTBI primer set. TCRdb reprocessed the multiplex PCR reads via MiXCR and lists one record per CDR3 protein. Among about 380,000 distinct CDR3 sequences listed, approximately 13% were seen once. The sample comprised blood. This TCR was sampled from a man aged 25 to 40 with Graves' hyperthyroidism that later progressed to Graves' ophthalmopathy.

The DNA for the CDR3 is TGCGCCAGCAGCCAAACGGGGCTGATTGAAAAACTGTTTTTT. Protein product: CASSQTGLIEKLFF. The V gene is TRBV4-1, the J gene TRBJ1-4; TRBD1 is a possible D gene (5 bases). Germline V gives CDR1 MGHRA, CDR2 YSYEKL. The CDR3 spans 14 residues. The V and J ends lost 2 bases and 7 bases respectively, with 11 bases between them.